The TCR beta chain described here comes from a study of breast tumors, draining lymph nodes, adjacent tissues. General observations from the study: The lymph node origin of tumor T cells was framed as consistent with a hypothesis, not demonstrated. Data fit most tumor T cells coming from lymph node, expanding in tumor.

With V trimmed by 6 bases and J by 0 bases, 7 bases remained unmatched. CDR1 MGHDK and CDR2 SYGVNS come from the germline V gene. This CDR3 has 15 amino acids. As for this clonotype: Its cognate antigen is unknown.

TCRdb used MiXCR to reprocess the multiplex PCR reads, holding one entry per CDR3 protein. Of 50,000 to 85,000 distinct CDR3 sequences in the sample, approximately 45% were seen once. This sequence joins TRBV25-1 and TRBJ2-7; 8 bases are a match to TRBD1. The clonotype comes from a female donor with breast cancer. Some clones in this sample may be carry-over from other donors' samples. Material for sequencing was breast tumor tissue. CDR3: CASSAQGATSYEQYF. The DNA of the CDR3 is TGTGCCAGCAGCGCGCAGGGGGCTACCTCCTACGAGCAGTACTTC.